The clone carrying this T cell receptor (beta chain) was found a few times. Antigen unknown. With 3 bases removed from V and 0 bases from J, the gap between germline ends came to 9 bases. CDR1 and CDR2 from the germline V gene are SNHLY and FYNNEI. CDR3 length: 15 amino acids. The data were taken from a study of CD8 T cells in ankylosing spondylitis. General study findings and limits: Past studies reported some motif variants in reactive arthritis synovial fluid and blood. There was a TCR beta motif, made of 7 or 8 highly homologous variants, that appeared characteristic of ankylosing spondylitis blood.

As the method for making TCR beta libraries, quantitative 5'-RACE with molecular barcodes was used. TCRdb analysed the 5' RACE reads with MiXCR anew, one entry per CDR3 protein. This table has about 700,000 distinct CDR3 sequences, 19% appearing once. The chain uses TRBV2 and TRBJ1-5; D not certain. Sample: blood, either unsorted or a sorted T cell fraction (not recorded which). This TCR was sampled from a male donor with ankylosing spondylitis. As DNA, the CDR3 is TGTGCCAGCAGTGATGGGAGGAGTAGCAATCAGCCCCAGCATTTT. As protein: CASSDGRSSNQPQHF.